These T cell receptor beta chains were read from a single sample in a study of blood T cell repertoires in COVID-19. Only in-frame clones appear in the TCRdb table, and some are missing; sequencing was by immunoSEQ multiplex PCR. The sample includes some 180,000 clones, more than 75% of them seen just once. Sequencing was performed on peripheral blood. The receptors stem from a man in his forties with active or convalescent COVID-19. CDR3s include the opening cysteine and the closing phenylalanine or tryptophan. D genes are given only for firm matches. Not all rows give a size; the values are once, few, many and, for expanded clones, a class.

v_call: TRBV5-1
clone_size: -
j_call: TRBJ2-1
d_call: TRBD1
cdr3_nt: TGCGCCAGCAGCTTTCCACAGGGGGAGGCCTACAATGAGCAGTTCTTC
cdr3_aa: CASSFPQGEAYNEQFF

v_call: TRBV4-2
clone_size: once
j_call: TRBJ2-7
d_call: -
cdr3_nt: TGTGCCAGCAGCCAAGAAGGGACTGCGGGGGCGCGTGTTGAGCAGTACTTC
cdr3_aa: CASSQEGTAGARVEQYF

v_call: TRBV2
clone_size: -
j_call: TRBJ2-7
d_call: -
cdr3_nt: TGTGCCAGCAGTGAAACAGGGTACGAGCAGTACTTC
cdr3_aa: CASSETGYEQYF

v_call: TRBV5-4
clone_size: -
j_call: TRBJ2-3
d_call: -
cdr3_nt: TGTGCCAGCAGCTTGGGGGGACACCGACGTCAGACCCCAGATACGCAGTATTTT
cdr3_aa: CASSLGGHRRQTPDTQYF

v_call: TRBV30
clone_size: once
j_call: TRBJ2-3
d_call: -
cdr3_nt: TGTGCCTGGTCCGCTGCCATTCTTTCAGCAGATACGCAGTATTTT
cdr3_aa: CAWSAAILSADTQYF

v_call: TRBV19
clone_size: once
j_call: TRBJ2-3
d_call: -
cdr3_nt: TGTGCCAGTAGTACAGGGCCAGATACGCAGTATTTT
cdr3_aa: CASSTGPDTQYF

v_call: TRBV28
clone_size: -
j_call: TRBJ1-2
d_call: TRBD1
cdr3_nt: TGTGCCAGCAGCAACCGGGACAGGGTTTCCTATGGCTACACCTTC
cdr3_aa: CASSNRDRVSYGYTF

v_call: TRBV5-6
clone_size: -
j_call: TRBJ2-1
d_call: -
cdr3_nt: TGTGCCAGCAGCTTCGGCGGGACCTACAATGAGCAGTTCTTC
cdr3_aa: CASSFGGTYNEQFF

v_call: TRBV7-9
clone_size: -
j_call: TRBJ1-4
d_call: -
cdr3_nt: TGTGCCAGCAGCTTAGGTACAACAACTAATGAAAAACTGTTTTTT
cdr3_aa: CASSLGTTTNEKLFF

v_call: TRBV7-9
clone_size: -
j_call: TRBJ2-2
d_call: TRBD1
cdr3_nt: TGTGCCAGCAGCTTAACAGGGGTCAGCACCGGGGAGCTGTTTTTT
cdr3_aa: CASSLTGVSTGELFF

v_call: TRBV2
clone_size: -
j_call: TRBJ2-7
d_call: -
cdr3_nt: TGTGCCAGCAGTGAAAACAGGCACTCCTACGAGCAGTACTTC
cdr3_aa: CASSENRHSYEQYF

v_call: TRBV9
clone_size: -
j_call: TRBJ2-7
d_call: TRBD1
cdr3_nt: TGTGCCAGCAGCGTAGCTCAGGGGGCTGGTTACGAGCAGTACTTC
cdr3_aa: CASSVAQGAGYEQYF

v_call: TRBV27
clone_size: -
j_call: TRBJ2-6
d_call: -
cdr3_nt: TGTGCCAGCGCGCAACAGGGCGCTGGGGCCAACGTCCTGACTTTC
cdr3_aa: CASAQQGAGANVLTF

v_call: TRBV18
clone_size: once
j_call: TRBJ2-3
d_call: -
cdr3_nt: TGTGCCAGCTCACCTCGGTTACTCGATACGCAGTATTTT
cdr3_aa: CASSPRLLDTQYF

v_call: TRBV7-9
clone_size: -
j_call: TRBJ2-3
d_call: TRBD1
cdr3_nt: TGTGCCAGCAGCTTAGAGACAGGGGGGATCACAGATACGCAGTATTTT
cdr3_aa: CASSLETGGITDTQYF

v_call: TRBV18
clone_size: -
j_call: TRBJ1-3
d_call: TRBD1
cdr3_nt: TGTGCCAGCTCTCCCCGGGACAGGGACGCAAACACCATATATTTT
cdr3_aa: CASSPRDRDANTIYF

v_call: TRBV5-4
clone_size: few
j_call: TRBJ2-7
d_call: -
cdr3_nt: TGTGCCAGCAGCTCCGGTATCTCCTACGAGCAGTACTTC
cdr3_aa: CASSSGISYEQYF

v_call: TRBV5-6
clone_size: once
j_call: TRBJ1-2
d_call: -
cdr3_nt: TGTGCCAGCAGCTTGGTCCCGGAGACCTATGGCTACACCTTC
cdr3_aa: CASSLVPETYGYTF

v_call: TRBV6-5
clone_size: once
j_call: TRBJ1-1
d_call: TRBD1
cdr3_nt: TGTGCCAGCAGTTACGGGACAGGGGTTGATACTGAAGCTTTCTTT
cdr3_aa: CASSYGTGVDTEAFF

v_call: TRBV18
clone_size: -
j_call: TRBJ2-7
d_call: -
cdr3_nt: TGTGCCAGCTCCCCGGGCCCGGGGATAACTAGTGGGATCCACGAGCAGTACTTC
cdr3_aa: CASSPGPGITSGIHEQYF

v_call: TRBV11-3
clone_size: -
j_call: TRBJ1-1
d_call: TRBD1
cdr3_nt: TGTGCCAGCAGCATACGGACAGGGGCGAACACTGAAGCTTTCTTT
cdr3_aa: CASSIRTGANTEAFF

v_call: TRBV27
clone_size: once
j_call: TRBJ2-7
d_call: TRBD1
cdr3_nt: TGTGCCAGCAGCTTAGGACAGGGGGCAACCTACGAGCAGTACTTC
cdr3_aa: CASSLGQGATYEQYF